These 27 T cell receptor beta chains were sequenced from one sample in a study of blood T cell repertoires in COVID-19. Assay used: immunoSEQ multiplex PCR; TCRdb lists only in-frame clones, some missing. The sample holds about 200,000 clones, approximately 94% seen once. The sample consisted of peripheral blood. All receptors come from a man aged 30 to 45 with COVID-19, enrolled during active disease.

This chain connects TRBV11-1 to TRBJ2-7; D is undetermined. Trimming stripped 2 bases from V and 7 bases from J, with 15 bases between. The germline gives CDR1 SGHAT, CDR2 FQDESV (reference sequence). The CDR3 extends over 14 amino acids. The CDR3 DNA reads TGTGCCAGCAGCTTAAGGAGCCCAAGTGGAGAGCAGTACTTC. As protein: CASSLRSPSGEQYF.

The chain carries TRBV7-9 and TRBJ1-2; the match to TRBD1 covers 8 bases. V shed 5 bases and J 2 bases; nucleotides not matched to a gene: 7. This CDR3 comprises 15 residues. Per the germline V gene, CDR1 is SEHNR and CDR2 is FQNEAQ (reference sequence). CDR3 DNA: TGTGCCAGCAGCCGTGCAGGGGGCCCGAACTATGGCTACACCTTC. Amino acids: CASSRAGGPNYGYTF.

In this sample, this clone turned up once. The chain combines TRBV30 with TRBJ1-4; TRBD1 agrees at 8 bases. V shed 3 bases, J shed 6 bases, and the junction held 12 bases outside the gene matches. The CDR3 spans 16 residues. Germline V lookup: CDR1 GTSNPN, CDR2 SVGIG (reference sequence). The CDR3 here is CAWSPKGQGQYEKLFF. CDR3 DNA sequence: TGTGCCTGGAGCCCCAAAGGACAGGGTCAGTATGAAAAACTGTTTTTT.

This rearrangement joins TRBV3-1 (or the pseudogene TRBV3-2) to TRBJ2-1; TRBD2 might be the D (6 bases). V lost 6 bases and J 6 bases, leaving 15 bases between the germline ends. There are 14 residues in the CDR3. Germline V gene data show CDR1 as LGHDT and CDR2 as YNNKEL (reference sequence). In nucleotides, the CDR3 is TGTGCCAGCAGTCAACGGGACGGGGGCAATGAGCAGTTCTTC. Translation: CASSQRDGGNEQFF.

This chain links TRBV5-1 with TRBJ1-4; D is possibly TRBD1 (6 bases). The CDR3 covers 14 residues. Germline V lookup: CDR1 SGHRS, CDR2 YFSETQ. V lost 3 bases, J lost 0 bases, and 6 bases lay in between. The CDR3 nucleotides are TGCGCCAGCAGCTCAGGGGCAACTAATGAAAAACTGTTTTTT. This translates into CASSSGATNEKLFF.

The V and J genes are TRBV12-5 and TRBJ1-1, with D possibly TRBD1 on 5 matching bases. Germline values: CDR1 LGHNT, CDR2 FRNRAP. Trimming removed 6 bases at V and 12 bases at J, with 20 bases between. CDR3 size: 13 residues. The CDR3 DNA sequence: TGTGCTAGTGGCCCTGACGGGGGGGATAGGACTTTCTTT. It encodes CASGPDGGDRTFF.

V usage is TRBV2 and J usage is TRBJ1-4; D remains ambiguous. Germline CDR1 and CDR2: SNHLY and FYNNEI. Trimming took 3 bases from V and 8 from J, leaving 10 bases between them. This CDR3 contains 13 residues. The CDR3 protein is CASSDEAIEKLFF. CDR3 nucleotide sequence: TGTGCCAGCAGTGATGAGGCGATCGAAAAACTGTTTTTT.

The chain employs TRBV19 and TRBJ1-1, with D possibly matching TRBD1 (6 bases). From germline, CDR1 is LNHDA and CDR2 SQIVND (reference sequence). Trimming shortened V by 5 bases and J by 1 base, and 8 bases separated the two germline ends. The CDR3 has 13 residues. The CDR3 DNA reads TGTGCCAGTAGTCGACAGGAGAACACTGAAGCTTTCTTT. It specifies CASSRQENTEAFF.

J is TRBJ2-5 and V is TRBV7-7; 15 nucleotides match TRBD2. The germline V gene encodes CDR1 SSHAT and CDR2 FNYEAQ (reference sequence). With 4 bases clipped from V and 2 bases from J, the junction kept 2 bases outside the gene matches. There are 16 residues in the CDR3. CDR3 protein: CASSSGLAGGQETQYF. The CDR3 region has the DNA TGTGCCAGCAGCTCGGGACTAGCGGGGGGACAAGAGACCCAGTACTTC.

V and J are TRBV5-4 and TRBJ2-2; 10 bases are a match to TRBD2. V was pared by 2 bases and J by 6 bases, with 7 bases of the junction left unmatched. In germline, CDR1 is SGHNT, CDR2 YYREEE (reference sequence). This CDR3 is 16 amino acids long. CDR3 amino acids: CASSLQAGGAPGELFF. The CDR3 bases are TGTGCCAGCAGCTTACAAGCGGGGGGGGCCCCCGGGGAGCTGTTTTTT.

The chain joins TRBV11-3 to TRBJ2-1, with D possibly TRBD1 on 6 matching bases. CDR1 is SGHNT, CDR2 YENEEA, per germline. This CDR3 is 15 amino acids long. The V end was cut by 0 bases, the J end by 2 bases, with 8 bases between. CDR3: CASSLDQGTYNEQFF. The CDR3 region has the DNA TGTGCCAGCAGCTTAGATCAGGGGACCTACAATGAGCAGTTCTTC.

V is TRBV29-1 and J is TRBJ2-3; 11 nucleotides line up with TRBD2. In germline, CDR1 is SQVTM, CDR2 ANQGSEA. With V trimmed by 4 bases and J by 8 bases, 8 bases remained unmatched. CDR3 length equals 14 residues. DNA of the CDR3: TGCAGCGTTGTTACTAGCGGGGGCGGGGGTACGCAGTATTTT. Translated, it gives CSVVTSGGGGTQYF.

This chain uses TRBV29-1 with TRBJ2-1, with D maybe TRBD1 (6 bases). Germline loops: CDR1 SQVTM, CDR2 ANQGSEA. V was clipped by 4 bases and J by 2 bases, with 12 bases between them. The CDR3 length is 14 residues. The CDR3 loop reads CSVGGQPTYNEQFF. The CDR3 bases are TGCAGCGTTGGTGGACAGCCTACCTACAATGAGCAGTTCTTC.

The V call is TRBV10-2, the J call TRBJ1-1; a possible D gene is TRBD1 (5 bases). Germline loops: CDR1 WSHSY, CDR2 SAAADI. V was clipped by 7 bases and J by 1 base, with 10 bases between them. The CDR3 is made up of 13 amino acids. The CDR3 nucleotides are TGCGCCAGCAAAGGGGCCGCGAACACTGAAGCTTTCTTT. Its protein is CASKGAANTEAFF.

V usage is TRBV27 and J usage is TRBJ1-3, with 9 bases that match TRBD1. The germline V gene has CDR1 MNHEY and CDR2 SMNVEV (reference sequence). This CDR3 has 15 residues. V lost 6 bases to trimming and J lost 0 bases; unmatched junction nucleotides: 3. CDR3 loop: CASRGQGSSGNTIYF. The CDR3 nucleotides read TGTGCCAGCAGAGGACAGGGGAGCTCTGGAAACACCATATATTTT.

The chain couples TRBV10-3 to TRBJ1-1; D unclear. Germline V gives CDR1 ENHRY, CDR2 SYGVKD. Trimming removed 6 bases from V and 3 bases from J, with 11 bases in between. CDR3 length: 13 amino acids. CDR3 sequence reads: CAIRPVRDTEAFF. CDR3 DNA sequence: TGTGCCATCAGGCCCGTGAGGGACACTGAAGCTTTCTTT.

The V and J genes are TRBV19 and TRBJ2-7, with 7 bases lining up with TRBD1. V gave up 4 bases and J gave up 2 bases; unmatched junction bases: 8. Per the germline V gene, CDR1 is LNHDA and CDR2 is SQIVND (reference sequence). This CDR3 has 15 amino acids. CDR3 sequence reads: CASSSYTGTAYEQYF. CDR3 nucleotide sequence: TGTGCCAGTAGTAGTTACACCGGGACAGCCTACGAGCAGTACTTC.

This chain connects TRBV7-9 to TRBJ2-7; D remains ambiguous. CDR1 is SEHNR, CDR2 FQNEAQ, per germline (reference sequence). The CDR3 has 13 residues. Trimming took 2 bases from V and 5 from J, leaving 10 bases between them. Here the CDR3 DNA reads TGTGCCAGCAGCTTAACCCTCCACAACGAGCAGTACTTC. Amino acid sequence: CASSLTLHNEQYF.

In DNA form, the CDR3 reads TGTGCCAGCAGTGAGAGGGACAGGGCGACGGCTTTCTTT. This encodes CASSERDRATAFF. V is TRBV6-1 and J is TRBJ1-1; the match to TRBD1 covers 9 bases. V was clipped by 3 bases and J by 11 bases; unmatched bases: 7. The CDR3 has 13 amino acids. CDR1 MNHNS and CDR2 SASEGT come from the germline V gene.

The genes are TRBV4-1 and TRBJ2-7; possible D gene TRBD2, 9 bases. Germline V gene data show CDR1 as MGHRA and CDR2 as YSYEKL. V was clipped by 1 base and J by 2 bases, with 30 bases between them. This CDR3 has 21 amino acids. CDR3 protein: CASSQAGAIFLAGQATYEQYF. For the CDR3, the DNA is TGCGCCAGCAGCCAAGCAGGAGCCATCTTCCTAGCGGGACAGGCGACCTACGAGCAGTACTTC.

This chain joins TRBV23-1 and TRBJ2-7, with 7 nucleotides matching TRBD1. TRBV23-1 carries the ORF label, with uncertain function. The CDR3 has 20 amino acids. V dropped 2 bases and J dropped 0; count of bases not matched to a gene: 19. CDR3 coding DNA: TGCGCCAGCAGTCAAAGGATTAGGGGGCAGCGCCGTTCAGGCTCCTACGAGCAGTACTTC. Its protein product is CASSQRIRGQRRSGSYEQYF.

The chain couples TRBV2 to TRBJ2-3; the match to TRBD2 covers 7 bases. Germline V gene sequence: CDR1 SNHLY, CDR2 FYNNEI. The junction had 16 bases not matched to a gene; V was cut back by 3 bases and J by 4 bases. This CDR3 region has 18 residues. The CDR3 here is CASSDPFQGGGIADTQYF. The CDR3 region has the DNA TGTGCCAGCAGTGACCCCTTTCAAGGCGGGGGAATCGCAGATACGCAGTATTTT.

This CDR3 is CASSQEGSSSYNEQFF. CDR3 sequence (DNA): TGCGCCAGCAGCCAAGAAGGGAGTAGCTCCTACAATGAGCAGTTCTTC. The chain combines TRBV4-1 with TRBJ2-1, with D perhaps matching TRBD2 (5 bases). Germline values: CDR1 MGHRA, CDR2 YSYEKL. V lost 0 bases to trimming and J lost 0 bases, with 9 bases between them. The CDR3 contains 16 residues.

The V call is TRBV19, the J call TRBJ1-2; no clear D. Trimming left V 1 base short and J 6 bases short, with 18 bases between. Germline-derived CDR1 and CDR2 are LNHDA and SQIVND (reference sequence). The CDR3 is 16 amino acids. This chain's CDR3 is CASSIVRGYREDGYTF. CDR3 nucleotides: TGTGCCAGTAGTATAGTCCGAGGGTATAGGGAAGATGGCTACACCTTC.

V and J are TRBV5-1 and TRBJ2-2; 9 nucleotides line up with TRBD1. The CDR3 is 15 residues long. Losses at the gene ends were 1 base for V and 7 bases for J; bases not matched to a gene: 5. CDR1 SGHRS and CDR2 YFSETQ come from the germline V gene. The CDR3 DNA reads as TGCGCCAGCAGCTTGCAACAGGGGGCGAGCGGGGAGCTGTTTTTT. This codes for CASSLQQGASGELFF.

The chain couples TRBV3-1 (or the pseudogene TRBV3-2) to TRBJ2-1, with D maybe TRBD2 (6 bases). Germline V CDR1 and CDR2: LGHDT, YNNKEL (reference sequence). The germline V and J ends were trimmed by 2 bases and 6 bases, with 20 bases remaining between them. The CDR3 spans 17 residues. The chain's CDR3 is CASSQSQAGHLGNEQFF. CDR3 bases: TGTGCCAGCAGCCAATCACAAGCGGGTCACCTTGGCAATGAGCAGTTCTTC.

The chain combines TRBV6-5 with TRBJ2-3; weak D call: TRBD1 (5 bases). The CDR3 is 14 residues long. CDR1 and CDR2 (germline): MNHEY, SVGAGI. Trimming removed 8 bases from V and 0 bases from J, with 12 bases in between. The CDR3 sequence is CASYQGPSTDTQYF. CDR3 sequence (DNA): TGTGCCAGCTACCAGGGTCCCAGCACAGATACGCAGTATTTT.